One and the same sample provided the 21 T cell receptor beta chains below, sequenced in a study of early T cells in non-severe SARS-CoV-2 infection. TCRdb re-called the 5' RACE reads with MiXCR, one entry per CDR3 protein. The repertoire includes tens of thousands of distinct CDR3 sequences, more than 10% of them detected once, and around 1.7% sits in the top ten. The sequenced sample was whole blood. The receptors shown here come from an adult who was a healthcare worker with PCR-confirmed SARS-CoV-2 infection or an uninfected control (not recorded which).

This clonotype was seen only a few times. This chain joins TRBV5-1 and TRBJ1-1; D is unclear. Germline V CDR1 and CDR2: SGHRS, YFSETQ. The CDR3 contains 13 residues. V lost 0 bases and J lost 1, with 4 bases in between. Here the CDR3 DNA reads TGCGCCAGCAGCTTGGCCGCGAACACTGAAGCTTTCTTT. As protein: CASSLAANTEAFF.

This clonotype occurred a few times. The V call is TRBV12-3 or TRBV12-4, the J call TRBJ2-3; 8 nucleotides agree with TRBD2. The CDR3 consists of 12 residues. The V gene end was trimmed by 5 bases and the J gene end by 11 bases; junction bases not matched to a gene: 6. CDR3 sequence: CASSLLLAEQYF. DNA for the CDR3: TGTGCCAGCAGTCTTCTACTAGCGGAGCAGTATTTT.

With regard to this clonotype: A much larger clone sits a single nucleotide away, making a read error possible. CDR3 in amino acids: CASSFQGFSNEQFF. As DNA, the CDR3 is TGTGCCAGCAGCTTTCAGGGATTCTCCAATGAGCAGTTCTTC. The genes are TRBV11-2 and TRBJ2-1; weak D call: TRBD1 (5 bases). The CDR3 consists of 14 residues. Germline CDR1 and CDR2: SGHAT and FQNNGV. Trimming pared 3 bases from V and 6 bases from J, leaving 12 bases between. Together with reference TRBV11-2 and TRBJ2-1, the CDR3 gives the full variable domain: EAGVAQSPRYKIIEKRQSVAFWCNPISGHATLYWYQQILGQGPKLLIQFQNNGVVDDSQLPKDRFSAERLKGVDSTLKIQPAKLEDSAVYLCASSFQGFSNEQFFGPGTRLTVL.

The table lists this clonotype with a few counts. The genes are TRBV10-3 and TRBJ1-6; TRBD1 might be the D (5 bases). Germline V gene data show CDR1 as ENHRY and CDR2 as SYGVKD. V lost 2 bases and J 5 bases, leaving 19 bases between the germline ends. The CDR3 spans 18 residues. CDR3 region: CAISEGGWLPIHNSPLHF. DNA for the CDR3: TGTGCCATCAGTGAGGGGGGATGGCTCCCCATACATAATTCACCCCTCCACTTT.

This clonotype was seen more than once but under ten times. The gene calls are TRBV6-5 and TRBJ2-1; 11 bases agree with TRBD1. From germline, CDR1 is MNHEY and CDR2 SVGAGI. The CDR3 has 15 residues. The V and J ends lost 4 bases and 6 bases, in that order; junction bases with no gene match: 5. The DNA of the CDR3 is TGTGCCAGCAGTTTAGGACAGGGGGCACTCAATGAGCAGTTCTTC. Translated, it gives CASSLGQGALNEQFF.

In its sample, this clonotype was seen a few times. The chain is built from TRBV20-1 and TRBJ1-1; D not resolved. Trimming removed 5 bases at V and 11 bases at J, with 6 bases between. In germline, CDR1 is DFQATT, CDR2 SNEGSKA (reference sequence). The CDR3 length is 8 residues. Here the CDR3 reads CSASWAFF. CDR3 nucleotide sequence: TGCAGTGCTTCGTGGGCTTTCTTT.

This clonotype has more than one count but fewer than ten. This chain links TRBV7-9 with TRBJ2-6; D is undetermined. The CDR3 consists of 13 residues. Germline CDR1 reads SEHNR; CDR2 reads FQNEAQ (reference sequence). The V end lost 6 bases, the J end lost 0 bases, and 3 bases lay between the germline ends. CDR3 sequence: CASSSSGANVLTF. In DNA, the CDR3 is TGTGCCAGCAGTAGCTCTGGGGCCAACGTCCTGACTTTC.

The chain uses TRBV18 and TRBJ2-7; no firm D call. The germline CDR1 and CDR2 sequences are KGHSH and LQKENI. The CDR3 has 13 residues. Deletions cut 0 bases from V and 4 bases from J, with 7 bases between. The DNA for the CDR3 is TGTGCCAGCTCACCACCCTCGAGGTACGAGCAGTACTTC. It codes for CASSPPSRYEQYF.

The V and J genes are TRBV20-1 and TRBJ2-3, with 8 bases fitting TRBD1. The V gene end was trimmed by 3 bases and the J gene end by 1 base; junction bases not matched to a gene: 3. CDR1 and CDR2 (germline): DFQATT, SNEGSKA (reference sequence). The CDR3 is made up of 14 amino acids. The CDR3 region has the DNA TGCAGTGCTAGTCAGGGGGCCGGCACAGATACGCAGTATTTT. Translating it yields CSASQGAGTDTQYF.

This clonotype was recorded at least ten times. This chain links TRBV6-5 with TRBJ2-4; 16 bases are shared with TRBD2. This CDR3 spans 18 amino acids. Trimming took 6 bases from V and 2 from J; bases not matched to a gene: 7. Per germline, CDR1 MNHEY and CDR2 SVGAGI. The CDR3 loop is CASSPGTSGGVSKNIQYF. CDR3 sequence (DNA): TGTGCCAGCAGCCCCGGGACTAGCGGGGGGGTGTCCAAAAACATTCAGTACTTC.

The rearrangement uses TRBV20-1 and TRBJ2-5; 10 bases line up with TRBD1. Trimming cost V 5 bases and J 4 bases; bases outside gene matches: 10. The CDR3 loop spans 15 amino acids. CDR1 and CDR2 (germline): DFQATT, SNEGSKA (reference sequence). The CDR3 DNA is TGCAGTGCTCCTCCCCTGACAGGGGGCGCAGAGACCCAGTACTTC. It translates to CSAPPLTGGAETQYF.

This clonotype was seen only a few times. The chain couples TRBV4-3 to TRBJ1-1; D call uncertain. Deletions cut 2 bases from V and 7 bases from J, with 8 bases between. The CDR3 contains 12 residues. From germline, CDR1 is LGHNA and CDR2 YSLEER. The CDR3 loop is CASSQPFGEAFF. Here the CDR3 DNA reads TGCGCCAGCAGCCAACCTTTTGGTGAAGCTTTCTTT.

The chain uses TRBV20-1 and TRBJ1-1; 9 bases match TRBD1. CDR3 length: 15 amino acids. The J segment lost 0 bases and the V segment lost 5 bases, leaving 7 bases of the junction unmatched. Germline V gene data show CDR1 as DFQATT and CDR2 as SNEGSKA (reference sequence). CDR3 residues: CSAFHRGRVNTEAFF. CDR3 coding DNA: TGCAGTGCTTTTCACAGGGGGCGGGTGAACACTGAAGCTTTCTTT.

In this sample, this clonotype turned up many times. V gene TRBV5-4 combines with J gene TRBJ2-6, with 14 bases fitting TRBD2. V lost 4 bases to trimming and J lost 4 bases; unmatched junction nucleotides: 4. CDR3 length: 17 residues. Germline V lookup: CDR1 SGHNT, CDR2 YYREEE (reference sequence). Here the CDR3 DNA reads TGTGCCAGCAGCCAGGGACTAGCGGGGGTAGGGGCCAACGTCCTGACTTTC. As protein: CASSQGLAGVGANVLTF.

This clonotype was seen more than once but under ten times. The chain recombines TRBV6-5 with TRBJ2-5; D not certain. V was pared by 3 bases and J by 1 base, with 6 bases between. This CDR3 is built from 13 residues. Germline V lookup: CDR1 MNHEY, CDR2 SVGAGI. In DNA, the CDR3 is TGTGCCAGCAGTTATAGATTCCAAGAGACCCAGTACTTC. This codes for CASSYRFQETQYF.

The rearrangement links TRBV7-8 to TRBJ2-6, with 8 bases lining up with TRBD1. This CDR3 has 17 amino acids. J was trimmed by 0 bases and V by 10 bases; bases with no gene match: 11. Germline V gene data show CDR1 as SGHVS and CDR2 as FQNEAQ. CDR3 nucleotide sequence: TGTGCCACCGAGGGACAGGCACTCTTCTCTGGGGCCAACGTCCTGACTTTC. It encodes CATEGQALFSGANVLTF.

The rearrangement links TRBV7-9 to TRBJ1-4; TRBD1 agrees at 7 bases. Looked up from germline, CDR1 is SEHNR and CDR2 is FQNEAQ (reference sequence). CDR3 length: 15 residues. Losses at the gene ends were 1 base for V and 3 bases for J; bases not matched to a gene: 2. CDR3 sequence: CASSLEGAPNEKLFF. The CDR3 DNA is TGTGCCAGCAGCTTAGAGGGGGCACCTAATGAAAAACTGTTTTTT. Filled out from reference TRBV7-9 and TRBJ1-4, the complete variable domain reads DTGVSQNPRHKITKRGQNVTFRCDPISEHNRLYWYRQTLGQGPEFLTYFQNEAQLEKSRLLSDRFSAERPKGSFSTLEIQRTEQGDSAMYLCASSLEGAPNEKLFFGSGTQLSVL.

The chain carries TRBV6-5 and TRBJ1-3; possible D gene TRBD1, 6 bases. Germline CDR1 and CDR2: MNHEY and SVGAGI. CDR3 length: 15 amino acids. The ends were cut back, 6 bases at V and 3 bases at J, with 15 bases in the middle. The chain's CDR3 is CASSRGGRRGNTIYF. The CDR3 DNA reads as TGTGCCAGCAGCCGCGGGGGGCGACGTGGAAACACCATATATTTT.

This chain joins TRBV29-1 and TRBJ2-7, with D perhaps matching TRBD1 (5 bases). V was pared by 4 bases and J by 2 bases, with 24 bases between. CDR3 length: 17 amino acids. Germline CDR1 and CDR2: SQVTM and ANQGSEA. CDR3 nucleotides: TGCAGCGTTGTGACACAGGTGGGGCCCCCCGGCCCCTACGAGCAGTACTTC. Protein product: CSVVTQVGPPGPYEQYF.

This clonotype was found many times. This chain joins TRBV20-1 and TRBJ1-6, with D tentatively TRBD1 (5 bases). Germline V gives CDR1 DFQATT, CDR2 SNEGSKA (reference sequence). CDR3 length equals 17 residues. Trimming pared 2 bases from V and 0 bases from J, leaving 14 bases between. The CDR3: CSARLAGGSSYNSPLHF. As DNA, the CDR3 is TGCAGTGCTAGATTGGCGGGGGGGAGCTCCTATAATTCACCCCTCCACTTT.

This clonotype was seen repeatedly, ten times or more. J is TRBJ2-7 and V is TRBV20-1; D uncertain. CDR3 size: 14 residues. Germline CDR1 is DFQATT and CDR2 is SNEGSKA (reference sequence). The V end lost 5 bases, the J end lost 3 bases, and 17 bases lay between the germline ends. The chain's CDR3 is CSAHKPGLFYEQYF. For the CDR3, the DNA is TGCAGTGCTCATAAACCCGGGCTTTTCTACGAGCAGTACTTC.